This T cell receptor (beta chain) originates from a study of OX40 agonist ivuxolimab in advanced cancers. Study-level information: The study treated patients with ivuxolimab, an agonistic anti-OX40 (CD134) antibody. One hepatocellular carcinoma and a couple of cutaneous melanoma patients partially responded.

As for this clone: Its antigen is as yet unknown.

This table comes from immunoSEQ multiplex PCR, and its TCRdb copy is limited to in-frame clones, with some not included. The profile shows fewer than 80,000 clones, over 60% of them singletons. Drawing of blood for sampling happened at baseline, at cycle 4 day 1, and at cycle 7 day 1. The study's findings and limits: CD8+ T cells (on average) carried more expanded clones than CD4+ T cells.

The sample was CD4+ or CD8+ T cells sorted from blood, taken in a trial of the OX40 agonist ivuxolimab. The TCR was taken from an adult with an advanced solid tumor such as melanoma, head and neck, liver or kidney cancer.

CDR3 in amino acids: CASSQVGGGYGYTF. CDR3 coding DNA: TGTGCCAGCAGCCAGGTGGGGGGAGGCTATGGCTACACCTTC. The chain couples TRBV7-9 to TRBJ1-2; D is possibly TRBD1 (5 bases). V was clipped by 5 bases and J by 4 bases, with 14 bases between them. In germline, CDR1 is SEHNR, CDR2 FQNEAQ (reference sequence). The CDR3 totals 14 residues.